This is a list of T cell receptor beta chains from one sample in a study of T cell changes during pregnancy in multiple sclerosis. Sequencing used immunoSEQ multiplex PCR; TCRdb keeps in-frame clones, though not all of them. The table has about 39,000 clones, roughly 94% seen once; the top ten hold 1.5% to 2%. The sequences come from peripheral blood, collected in the third trimester of pregnancy. These receptors all come from a female donor with multiple sclerosis, enrolled in a pregnancy study. Both conserved end residues are part of each CDR3. A D gene is named only where the DNA matches it firmly. Not every row has a clone size; where given, it reads once, few, many or a size class.

V gene: TRBV30
J gene: TRBJ1-2
D gene: NA
clone size: NA
CDR3 protein: CAWTPTPGYGYTF
CDR3 DNA: TGTGCCTGGACGCCTACTCCGGGCTATGGCTACACCTTC

V gene: TRBV5-1
J gene: TRBJ1-4
D gene: TRBD1
clone size: once
CDR3 protein: CASSLGQGVREKLFF
CDR3 DNA: TGCGCCAGCAGCTTGGGACAGGGTGTGAGAGAAAAACTGTTTTTT

V gene: TRBV28
J gene: TRBJ2-7
D gene: NA
clone size: NA
CDR3 protein: CASRGDSYEQYF
CDR3 DNA: TGTGCCAGCAGGGGCGACTCCTACGAGCAGTACTTC

V gene: TRBV19
J gene: TRBJ1-2
D gene: TRBD1
clone size: once
CDR3 protein: CASRGRYGYTF
CDR3 DNA: TGTGCCAGCAGGGGGAGGTATGGCTACACCTTC

V gene: TRBV6-5
J gene: TRBJ1-5
D gene: NA
clone size: NA
CDR3 protein: CASSYHAGNQPQHF
CDR3 DNA: TGTGCCAGCAGTTACCACGCGGGCAATCAGCCCCAGCATTTT

V gene: TRBV6-6
J gene: TRBJ2-7
D gene: NA
clone size: NA
CDR3 protein: CASSLGLRQETYEQYF
CDR3 DNA: TGTGCCAGCAGCCTAGGACTTAGACAGGAAACCTACGAGCAGTACTTC

V gene: TRBV19
J gene: TRBJ1-5
D gene: NA
clone size: NA
CDR3 protein: CASSIVGGNQPQHF
CDR3 DNA: TGTGCCAGTAGTATCGTAGGGGGCAATCAGCCCCAGCATTTT

V gene: TRBV5-4
J gene: TRBJ2-7
D gene: TRBD2
clone size: NA
CDR3 protein: CASSPGTSFEQYF
CDR3 DNA: TGTGCCAGCAGCCCCGGGACTAGTTTCGAGCAGTACTTC

V gene: TRBV4-3
J gene: TRBJ1-2
D gene: TRBD1
clone size: NA
CDR3 protein: CASSQYGQANYGYTF
CDR3 DNA: TGCGCCAGCAGCCAATATGGACAGGCTAACTATGGCTACACCTTC

V gene: TRBV7-6
J gene: TRBJ2-3
D gene: NA
clone size: once
CDR3 protein: CASSLAPRRTASTDTQYF
CDR3 DNA: TGTGCCAGCAGCTTAGCGCCTAGGAGGACAGCTAGCACAGATACGCAGTATTTT

V gene: TRBV27
J gene: TRBJ1-6
D gene: NA
clone size: NA
CDR3 protein: CASSLRGINSPLHF
CDR3 DNA: TGTGCCAGCAGTTTAAGGGGGATCAATTCACCCCTCCACTTT

V gene: TRBV7-8
J gene: TRBJ1-2
D gene: NA
clone size: NA
CDR3 protein: CASSLIRGSGYTF
CDR3 DNA: TGTGCCAGCAGCTTAATCAGGGGTAGTGGCTACACCTTC